This note documents a single TCR beta chain sequence. The antigen remains undetermined. Researchers ran the PCR with 60 Vbeta and 13 Jbeta primers. Measured with immunoSEQ multiplex PCR; TCRdb has only the in-frame clones, and not every one. The top ten clones hold about 6.1% of a sample with approximately 100,000 clones, more than 65% of them seen once. Donors counted as nominally healthy when sampled, yet unrecorded immune exposures were likely. The sample comes from a study of cytomegalovirus exposure and HLA in healthy donors. Study-wide points: Among donors in an Asian-associated ancestry cluster, a later analysis reportedly found fewer N-insertions than the approximately 670-donor mean. TCR beta V- and J-gene trimming, according to a later analysis, was linked to a missense DCLRE1C variant. Equally common other TCR beta chains were less clonally expanded than HLA-associated ones, a later analysis found.

The sequence was collected from a woman aged 50 to 60 in good health and CMV-seropositive. Sequencing was performed on PBMCs.

CDR3 residues: CASSVGQRDYTDTQYF. DNA of the CDR3: TGTGCCAGCAGCGTAGGCCAGCGGGATTACACAGATACGCAGTATTTT. The J gene is TRBJ2-3, the V gene TRBV9; TRBD2 agrees at 7 bases. Trimming took 0 bases from V and 2 from J; bases not matched to a gene: 6. Germline V gene sequence: CDR1 SGDLS, CDR2 YYNGEE. The CDR3 runs to 16 residues.